This T cell receptor beta chain was sequenced during a study of blood T cell repertoires in COVID-19. Study in general: Collection of acute and convalescent COVID-19 samples took place in the United States, Italy and Spain.

CDR1 and CDR2 (germline): WSHSY, SAAADI. Trimming took 2 bases from V and 6 from J; bases not matched to a gene: 2. CDR3 length: 13 residues. Seattle patients were enrolled during active infection and followed longitudinally. Authors' methods: Estimates of nucleated cell counts were drawn from the amplification of reference gene primers. Assay: immunoSEQ multiplex PCR; the TCRdb copy retains only in-frame clones and omits some. The V and J calls and clone size were taken over from that table, and D and trimming were inferred from the DNA. The sample lists 250,000 to 300,000 clones; 70% to 90% were seen once.

The receptor was isolated from a woman in her twenties or thirties with COVID-19, enrolled during active disease. V and J are TRBV10-2 and TRBJ1-2; 8 bases are a match to TRBD1. Sequencing input: peripheral blood. The chain's CDR3 is CASSEVQGDGYTF. In nucleotides, the CDR3 is TGCGCCAGCAGTGAGGTACAGGGGGATGGCTACACCTTC.